Below are 25 T cell receptor beta chains sequenced from a single sample in a study of blood T cell repertoires in COVID-19. TCRdb keeps only in-frame clones here, not all; method: immunoSEQ multiplex PCR. The table records some 430,000 clones, about nine tenths of them present only once. Source material: PBMCs or T cells enriched from blood (not recorded which). The receptors were gathered from a young man who had recovered from COVID-19.

This clone was seen a single time. The V call is TRBV7-9, the J call TRBJ1-4; 7 bases are a match to TRBD1. The CDR3 sequence is 16 residues long. Germline V gene data show CDR1 as SEHNR and CDR2 as FQNEAQ (reference sequence). The ends lost 4 bases at V and 0 bases at J; junction bases unmatched: 5. The CDR3 is CASSSPQGATNEKLFF. CDR3 DNA: TGTGCCAGCAGCTCCCCGCAGGGGGCAACTAATGAAAAACTGTTTTTT.

V and J are TRBV27 and TRBJ2-1, with 11 bases fitting TRBD2. Germline lookup yields CDR1 MNHEY and CDR2 SMNVEV (reference sequence). After removal of 10 bases from V and 4 bases from J, the junction contained 3 bases not matched to a gene. There are 13 residues in the CDR3. The CDR3 loop is CATGLAGYNEQFF. CDR3 coding DNA: TGTGCCACAGGACTAGCGGGTTACAATGAGCAGTTCTTC.

This clone has just a few counts. The V and J genes are TRBV15 and TRBJ1-6; 8 bases agree with TRBD1. Per germline, CDR1 LNHNV and CDR2 YYDKDF (reference sequence). V shed 5 bases, J shed 7 bases, and the junction held 7 bases outside the gene matches. The length of the CDR3 is 15 residues. The chain's CDR3 is CATSPRQGSNSPLHF. DNA of the CDR3: TGTGCCACCAGCCCTCGACAGGGGAGCAATTCACCCCTCCACTTT.

This clone has a single count. The V call is TRBV2, the J call TRBJ2-2; 8 bases are shared with TRBD2. The CDR3 extends over 17 amino acids. CDR1 and CDR2 from the germline V gene are SNHLY and FYNNEI. With V trimmed by 3 bases and J by 3 bases, 9 bases remained unmatched. The CDR3 protein is CASSDRGLGRYTGELFF. DNA of the CDR3: TGTGCCAGCAGTGACCGGGGACTAGGAAGGTACACCGGGGAGCTGTTTTTT.

The chain couples TRBV9 to TRBJ2-5; 10 bases fit TRBD2. CDR3 length: 15 residues. Looked up from germline, CDR1 is SGDLS and CDR2 is YYNGEE. Losses at the gene ends were 0 bases for V and 3 bases for J; bases not matched to a gene: 2. CDR3 loop: CASSVDLAGEETQYF. The CDR3 bases are TGTGCCAGCAGCGTAGACCTAGCGGGAGAAGAGACCCAGTACTTC.

The chain combines TRBV11-3 with TRBJ1-5; D might be TRBD1 (6 bases). Germline lookup yields CDR1 SGHNT and CDR2 YENEEA. The V gene lost 4 bases and the J gene lost 2 bases, with 6 bases spanning the gap. The CDR3 totals 13 residues. CDR3: CASSWTGNQPQHF. Here the CDR3 DNA reads TGTGCCAGCAGCTGGACAGGCAATCAGCCCCAGCATTTT.

The V and J genes are TRBV11-2 and TRBJ1-1; 7 positions agree with TRBD1. The CDR3 spans 13 residues. CDR1 is SGHAT, CDR2 FQNNGV, per germline. The V gene end was trimmed by 8 bases and the J gene end by 5 bases; junction bases not matched to a gene: 8. The CDR3 protein is CASSQTGKTEAFF. The CDR3, as DNA: TGTGCCAGCTCTCAGACAGGGAAGACTGAAGCTTTCTTT.

This chain's CDR3 is CSVVGPAGGYNEQFF. In nucleotides, the CDR3 is TGCAGCGTTGTCGGGCCAGCGGGAGGCTACAATGAGCAGTTCTTC. The chain uses TRBV29-1 and TRBJ2-1, with 9 bases matching TRBD2. Trimming at V came to 4 bases and at J to 3 bases, leaving 7 bases not matched to a gene. CDR1 SQVTM and CDR2 ANQGSEA come from the germline V gene. The CDR3 sequence is 15 residues long.

The table lists this clone with a count of one. The chain carries TRBV5-4 and TRBJ2-5, with TRBD1 identical over 9 bases. The germline CDR1 and CDR2 sequences are SGHNT and YYREEE (reference sequence). The CDR3 consists of 15 residues. V shed 0 bases and J 4 bases; nucleotides not matched to a gene: 4. CDR3 nucleotides: TGTGCCAGCAGCTTGGGGACAGGGGAGGGAGAGACCCAGTACTTC. Residues: CASSLGTGEGETQYF.

The rearrangement joins TRBV30 to TRBJ1-2, with D perhaps TRBD1 (6 bases). Germline loops: CDR1 GTSNPN, CDR2 SVGIG (reference sequence). The V end was cut by 1 base, the J end by 7 bases, with 13 bases between. The CDR3 is 13 residues long. The CDR3 loop is CAWSENRVSGYTF. CDR3 sequence (DNA): TGTGCCTGGAGTGAGAACAGGGTCAGTGGCTACACCTTC.

The J gene is TRBJ2-1, the V gene TRBV11-2, with TRBD2 matching over 14 bases. The germline gives CDR1 SGHAT, CDR2 FQNNGV. The CDR3 length is 15 residues. V shed 5 bases and J 8 bases; nucleotides not matched to a gene: 5. CDR3 coding DNA: TGTGCCAGCAGCCGGACTAGCGGGGGGCGCCATGAGCAGTTCTTC. It yields the protein CASSRTSGGRHEQFF.

As for this clone: At the DNA level, this CDR3 is encoded by other sequences in the same sample as well. The chain employs TRBV9 and TRBJ1-2; TRBD1 matches at 8 bases. The germline V gene has CDR1 SGDLS and CDR2 YYNGEE. The CDR3 totals 15 residues. With 0 bases clipped from V and 2 bases from J, the junction kept 3 bases outside the gene matches. The CDR3 nucleotides read TGTGCCAGCAGCGTAGGTCAGGGGGCCAACTATGGCTACACCTTC. It yields the protein CASSVGQGANYGYTF. Supplemented by reference TRBV9 and TRBJ1-2, the full variable domain reads DSGVTQTPKHLITATGQRVTLRCSPRSGDLSVYWYQQSLDQGLQFLIQYYNGEERAKGNILERFSAQQFPDLHSELNLSSLELGDSALYFCASSVGQGANYGYTFGSGTRLTVV.

V is TRBV19 and J is TRBJ1-5; 9 bases are shared with TRBD1. The CDR3 consists of 14 residues. V trimming: 7 bases; J trimming: 6 bases; junction bases outside the gene matches: 7. Germline V lookup: CDR1 LNHDA, CDR2 SQIVND (reference sequence). The CDR3 coding sequence is TGTGCCAGTACCGCGGGGGACAGGGCTCAGCCCCAGCATTTT. It codes for CASTAGDRAQPQHF.

The genes are TRBV30 and TRBJ1-2, with TRBD1 matching 10 bases. Per the germline V gene, CDR1 is GTSNPN and CDR2 is SVGIG (reference sequence). The CDR3 loop spans 13 amino acids. Unmatched junction bases numbered 4, after V lost 2 bases and J lost 7 bases. The CDR3 spells CAWSTRQGAGYTF. The CDR3 DNA reads TGTGCCTGGAGTACCAGACAGGGGGCTGGCTACACCTTC.

The chain uses TRBV10-1 and TRBJ2-3; 8 positions match TRBD2. From germline, CDR1 is WNHNN and CDR2 SYGVQD (reference sequence). The CDR3 covers 15 residues. Losses at the gene ends were 2 bases for V and 2 bases for J; bases not matched to a gene: 3. This chain's CDR3 is CASSEIAGPTDTQYF. DNA for the CDR3: TGCGCCAGCAGTGAGATAGCGGGGCCCACAGATACGCAGTATTTT.

The genes are TRBV30 and TRBJ1-6; perhaps TRBD1 as D (6 bases). The ends were cut back, 8 bases at V and 2 bases at J, with 19 bases in the middle. The CDR3 contains 16 residues. Per germline, CDR1 GTSNPN and CDR2 SVGIG (reference sequence). The CDR3 region has the DNA TGTGCCGAGGGGGGGAAGCCGGGGACCTATAATTCACCCCTCCACTTT. Protein: CAEGGKPGTYNSPLHF.

Only one count was recorded for this clone. V gene TRBV14 combines with J gene TRBJ2-5; TRBD2 is a possible D gene (5 bases). Trimming removed 4 bases at V and 6 bases at J, with 12 bases between. The CDR3 is made up of 13 amino acids. Germline CDR1 is SGHDN and CDR2 is FVKESK. CDR3: CASSRGQWKTQYF. The CDR3 nucleotides read TGTGCCAGCAGCCGAGGGCAGTGGAAGACCCAGTACTTC.

This sequence joins TRBV24-1 and TRBJ2-2, with TRBD1 matching over 11 bases. Per the germline V gene, CDR1 is KGHDR and CDR2 is SFDVKD. J gave up 6 bases and V 3 bases, and 2 bases lay outside the gene matches. CDR3 length: 15 amino acids. CDR3 nucleotide sequence: TGTGCCACCAGTGATCCGGGACAGGGGGCCGGGGAGCTGTTTTTT. Residues: CATSDPGQGAGELFF.

The chain recombines TRBV28 with TRBJ2-7, with TRBD1 matching 7 bases. The CDR3 consists of 14 residues. Trimming at V came to 4 bases and at J to 2 bases, leaving 5 bases not matched to a gene. Germline assignment: CDR1 MDHEN and CDR2 SYDVKM. In nucleotides, the CDR3 is TGTGCCAGCAGTTATGGGACAGTGCCCTACGAGCAGTACTTC. Protein: CASSYGTVPYEQYF.

This chain joins TRBV29-1 and TRBJ1-2; TRBD1 matches at 9 bases. The CDR3 sequence is 15 residues long. Per the germline V gene, CDR1 is SQVTM and CDR2 is ANQGSEA. Unmatched junction bases numbered 8, after V lost 6 bases and J lost 0 bases. The CDR3 bases are TGCAGCGTCGACCACAGGGGGCGAACTAACTATGGCTACACCTTC. Protein product: CSVDHRGRTNYGYTF.

This chain joins TRBV29-1 and TRBJ2-7; TRBD2 aligns across 10 bases. CDR1 is SQVTM, CDR2 ANQGSEA, per germline. V shed 4 bases and J 4 bases; nucleotides not matched to a gene: 4. CDR3 length: 13 amino acids. The CDR3 sequence is CSVVASGSYEQYF. The CDR3, as DNA: TGCAGCGTTGTCGCTAGCGGGAGTTACGAGCAGTACTTC.

The rearrangement links TRBV7-8 to TRBJ2-7; D is undetermined. The ends were cut back, 1 base at V and 0 bases at J, with 7 bases in the middle. This CDR3 spans 14 amino acids. Germline V CDR1 and CDR2: SGHVS, FQNEAQ. This CDR3 reads CASSLVLRSYEQYF. For the CDR3, the DNA is TGTGCCAGCAGCTTAGTATTGCGCTCCTACGAGCAGTACTTC.

The V call is TRBV5-5, the J call TRBJ2-1, with TRBD2 matching over 7 bases. This CDR3 has 15 residues. Losses at the gene ends were 0 bases for V and 8 bases for J; bases not matched to a gene: 8. Germline lookup yields CDR1 SGHKS and CDR2 YYEKEE (reference sequence). The CDR3 DNA follows: TGTGCCAGCAGCTTGGCTTCCCTAGCGGCGCATGAGCAGTTCTTC. Translating it yields CASSLASLAAHEQFF. Full variable domain (missing parts from reference TRBV5-5 and TRBJ2-1): DAGVTQSPTHLIKTRGQQVTLRCSPISGHKSVSWYQQVLGQGPQFIFQYYEKEERGRGNFPDRFSARQFPNYSSELNVNALLLGDSALYLCASSLASLAAHEQFFGPGTRLTVL.

This clone was recorded many times. The chain combines TRBV28 with TRBJ1-5, with D unclear. Germline CDR1 and CDR2: MDHEN and SYDVKM. This CDR3 is 12 amino acids long. Trimming removed 5 bases from V and 6 bases from J, with 8 bases in between. CDR3 sequence reads: CASSTRGQPQHF. The CDR3, as DNA: TGTGCCAGCAGTACCCGGGGTCAGCCCCAGCATTTT.

This sequence joins TRBV5-1 and TRBJ2-5; D possibly corresponds to TRBD1 (6 bases). The V gene lost 3 bases and the J gene lost 5 bases, with 14 bases spanning the gap. The CDR3 extends over 14 amino acids. Germline values: CDR1 SGHRS, CDR2 YFSETQ. CDR3 amino acids: CASSSGTQGETQYF. In DNA form, the CDR3 reads TGCGCCAGCAGCTCAGGGACCCAGGGGGAGACCCAGTACTTC.